This T cell receptor beta chain was obtained from a study of identical twins. A universal primer site was incorporated via template switching, and the cDNA contained unique molecular identifiers. Via MiXCR, TCRdb re-called the 5' RACE reads, giving one row per CDR3 protein. The table records approximately 500,000 distinct CDR3 sequences, approximately 25% of them present only once. Per the germline V gene, CDR1 is DFQATT and CDR2 is SNEGSKA (reference sequence). This CDR3 has 14 amino acids. V was cut by 6 bases and J by 2 bases, with 16 bases left in between. This clonotype occurred a few times. These sequences were also reported in another study, on T cells expressing NK-cell markers. As reported in that work: NKG2C+ dominant clonotypes from 5 to 7 donors made up roughly 1.0-7.0% of CD8+ T cells. In several donors, these clonotypes also led the CD3+CD56-NKG2C+ fraction.

The chain carries TRBV20-1 and TRBJ2-5; D perhaps matches TRBD1 (5 bases). This sequence was found in a woman aged 18-35 years in good health. The sequenced sample was CD4+ T cells sorted from blood. CDR3 sequence: CSAREVQGQETQYF. Here the CDR3 DNA reads TGCAGTGCCCGAGAGGTCCAGGGTCAAGAGACCCAGTACTTC.